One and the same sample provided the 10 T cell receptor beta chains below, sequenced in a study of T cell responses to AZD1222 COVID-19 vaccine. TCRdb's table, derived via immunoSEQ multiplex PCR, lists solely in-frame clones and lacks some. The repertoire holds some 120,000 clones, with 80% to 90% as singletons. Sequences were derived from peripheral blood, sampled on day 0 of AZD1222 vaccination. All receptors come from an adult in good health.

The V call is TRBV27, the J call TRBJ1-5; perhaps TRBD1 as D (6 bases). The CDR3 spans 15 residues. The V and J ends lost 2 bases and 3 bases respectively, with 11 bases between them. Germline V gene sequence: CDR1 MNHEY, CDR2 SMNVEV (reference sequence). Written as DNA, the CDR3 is TGTGCCAGCAGTTTAGGGGGCCTCTCCAATCAGCCCCAGCATTTT. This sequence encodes CASSLGGLSNQPQHF.

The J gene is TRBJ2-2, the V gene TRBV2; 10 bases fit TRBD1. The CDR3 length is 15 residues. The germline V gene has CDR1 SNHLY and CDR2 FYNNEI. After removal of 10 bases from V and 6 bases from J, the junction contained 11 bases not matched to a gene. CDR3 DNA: TGTGCCACCGAGGGGGGACAGGGGACCGCCGGGGAGCTGTTTTTT. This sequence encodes CATEGGQGTAGELFF.

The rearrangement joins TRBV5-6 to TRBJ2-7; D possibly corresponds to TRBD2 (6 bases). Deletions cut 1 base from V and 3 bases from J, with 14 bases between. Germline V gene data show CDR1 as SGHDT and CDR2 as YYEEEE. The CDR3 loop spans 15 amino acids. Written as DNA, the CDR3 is TGTGCCAGCAGCTTGCTAGACGGGGGAAACTACGAGCAGTACTTC. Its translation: CASSLLDGGNYEQYF.

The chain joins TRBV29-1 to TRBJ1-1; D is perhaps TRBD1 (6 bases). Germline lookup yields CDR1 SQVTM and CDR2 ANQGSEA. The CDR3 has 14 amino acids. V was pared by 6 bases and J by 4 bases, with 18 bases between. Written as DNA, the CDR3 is TGCAGCGTGGTTAAACAGGGTAAGGGCACTGAAGCTTTCTTT. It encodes CSVVKQGKGTEAFF.

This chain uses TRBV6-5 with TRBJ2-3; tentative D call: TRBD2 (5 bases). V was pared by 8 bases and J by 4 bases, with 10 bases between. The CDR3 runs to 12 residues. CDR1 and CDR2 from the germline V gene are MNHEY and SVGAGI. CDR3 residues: CASGGRSDTQYF. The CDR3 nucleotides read TGTGCCAGCGGCGGGCGGTCAGATACGCAGTATTTT.

DNA of the CDR3: TGTGCCAGCAGATTCGGGACTAGCAATCCGGATACGCAGTATTTT. It encodes CASRFGTSNPDTQYF. The chain uses TRBV7-2 and TRBJ2-3, with 9 bases lining up with TRBD2. CDR1 is SGHTA, CDR2 FQGNSA, per germline. The J segment lost 6 bases and the V segment lost 6 bases, leaving 10 bases of the junction unmatched. The CDR3 length is 15 residues. The whole variable domain, remainder taken from reference TRBV7-2 and TRBJ2-3, is GAGVSQSPSNKVTEKGKDVELRCDPISGHTALYWYRQSLGQGLEFLIYFQGNSAPDKSGLPSDRFSAERTGGSVSTLTIQRTQQEDSAVYLCASRFGTSNPDTQYFGPGTRLTVL.

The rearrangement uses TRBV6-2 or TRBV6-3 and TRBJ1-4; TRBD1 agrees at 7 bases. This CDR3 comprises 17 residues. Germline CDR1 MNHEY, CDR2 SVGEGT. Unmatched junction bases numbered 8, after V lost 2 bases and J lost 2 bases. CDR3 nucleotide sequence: TGTGCCAGCAGTTACGGACAGGAACGGGTCACTAATGAAAAACTGTTTTTT. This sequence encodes CASSYGQERVTNEKLFF.

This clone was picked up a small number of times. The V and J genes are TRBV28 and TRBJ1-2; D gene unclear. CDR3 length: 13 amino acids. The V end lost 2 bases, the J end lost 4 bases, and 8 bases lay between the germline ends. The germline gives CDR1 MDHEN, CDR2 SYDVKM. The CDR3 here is CASSLKAAYGYTF. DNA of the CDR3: TGTGCCAGCAGTTTAAAGGCGGCCTATGGCTACACCTTC.

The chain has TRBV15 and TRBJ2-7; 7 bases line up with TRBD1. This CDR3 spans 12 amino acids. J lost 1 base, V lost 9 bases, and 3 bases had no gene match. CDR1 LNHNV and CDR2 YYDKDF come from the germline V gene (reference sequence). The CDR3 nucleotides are TGTGCCACAGGGGGCGAGTCCTACGAGCAGTACTTC. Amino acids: CATGGESYEQYF. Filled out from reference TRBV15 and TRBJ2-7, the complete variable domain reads DAMVIQNPRYQVTQFGKPVTLSCSQTLNHNVMYWYQQKSSQAPKLLFHYYDKDFNNEADTPDNFQSRRPNTSFCFLDIRSPGLGDTAMYLCATGGESYEQYFGPGTRLTVT.

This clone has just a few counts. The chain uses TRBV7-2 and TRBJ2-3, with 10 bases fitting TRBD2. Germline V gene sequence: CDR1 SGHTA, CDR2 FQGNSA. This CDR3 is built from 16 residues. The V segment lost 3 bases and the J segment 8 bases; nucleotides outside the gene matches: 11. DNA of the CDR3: TGTGCCAGCAGCTTCCAGCGGGGGGGGCATGGGGCTACGCAGTATTTT. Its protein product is CASSFQRGGHGATQYF.